This entry lists 21 T cell receptor beta chains sequenced from one sample in a study of blood T cell repertoires in COVID-19. Profiling relied on immunoSEQ multiplex PCR, and the TCRdb table lists in-frame clones only, not all of them. The sample records some 260,000 clones, around 90% being singletons. The sequenced sample was peripheral blood. These receptors were taken from a young woman with acute or convalescent COVID-19.

This clone has a handful of counts. The J gene is TRBJ2-7, the V gene TRBV9; TRBD2 is a possible D gene (5 bases). Germline CDR1 is SGDLS and CDR2 is YYNGEE. The CDR3 totals 12 residues. Between the trimmed V and J ends, which lost 5 bases and 6 bases, there was a span of 12 bases. The CDR3, as DNA: TGTGCCAGCAGAGGTATCGGGGTCGAGCAGTACTTC. As protein: CASRGIGVEQYF. The full variable domain, completed using reference TRBV9 and TRBJ2-7, is DSGVTQTPKHLITATGQRVTLRCSPRSGDLSVYWYQQSLDQGLQFLIQYYNGEERAKGNILERFSAQQFPDLHSELNLSSLELGDSALYFCASRGIGVEQYFGPGTRLTVT.

The CDR3 loop is CASSKALSVVQGGTDTQYF. CDR3 sequence (DNA): TGTGCCAGCAGCAAAGCGCTTTCGGTGGTACAGGGCGGCACAGATACGCAGTATTTT. The rearrangement links TRBV21-1 to TRBJ2-3; TRBD1 is taken as the D call from the table, unchecked against the DNA. TRBV21-1 is an annotated pseudogene. The CDR3 consists of 19 residues.

CDR3 nucleotides: TGTGCCAGCAGCGAACTTTGGACAGGGGGGGCTTTGAACACTGAAGCTTTCTTT. Translating it yields CASSELWTGGALNTEAFF. This sequence joins TRBV7-9 and TRBJ1-1; 10 positions agree with TRBD1. V lost 5 bases, J lost 0 bases, and 12 bases stayed unmatched. Germline V gene lookup returns CDR1 SEHNR and CDR2 FQNEAQ (reference sequence). This CDR3 is built from 18 residues. Using reference TRBV7-9 and TRBJ1-1 for the parts outside the CDR3, the full variable domain is DTGVSQNPRHKITKRGQNVTFRCDPISEHNRLYWYRQTLGQGPEFLTYFQNEAQLEKSRLLSDRFSAERPKGSFSTLEIQRTEQGDSAMYLCASSELWTGGALNTEAFFGQGTRLTVV.

This chain links TRBV7-8 with TRBJ2-1, with D possibly matching TRBD1 (7 bases). The CDR3 contains 17 residues. With 7 bases removed from V and 0 bases from J, the gap between germline ends came to 19 bases. Germline CDR1 reads SGHVS; CDR2 reads FQNEAQ. The CDR3 bases are TGTGCCAGCAACGACGACAGGGTCGGGGGCTCCTACAATGAGCAGTTCTTC. Translating gives CASNDDRVGGSYNEQFF.

The rearrangement links TRBV7-9 to TRBJ2-2, with 8 bases identical to TRBD2. Germline V lookup: CDR1 SEHNR, CDR2 FQNEAQ (reference sequence). The J segment lost 3 bases and the V segment lost 5 bases, leaving 11 bases of the junction unmatched. The CDR3 is made up of 17 amino acids. CDR3 residues: CASSTIPGLGHTGELFF. The CDR3 DNA sequence: TGTGCCAGCAGCACAATCCCGGGACTAGGTCACACCGGGGAGCTGTTTTTT.

This chain joins TRBV20-1 and TRBJ2-5; no definite D call. This CDR3 contains 11 residues. The ends were cut back, 2 bases at V and 4 bases at J, with 5 bases in the middle. The germline gives CDR1 DFQATT, CDR2 SNEGSKA (reference sequence). CDR3 sequence (DNA): TGCAGTGCTAGATCCGGAGAGACCCAGTACTTC. Its protein is CSARSGETQYF.

This chain uses TRBV11-3 with TRBJ1-6, with 9 bases fitting TRBD1. CDR1 and CDR2 (germline): SGHNT, YENEEA. This CDR3 has 15 amino acids. With 5 bases clipped from V and 5 bases from J, the junction kept 4 bases outside the gene matches. The CDR3: CASSAGTGNNSPLHF. The CDR3 DNA reads TGTGCCAGCAGCGCCGGGACAGGGAATAATTCACCCCTCCACTTT.

This chain joins TRBV5-4 and TRBJ2-1; 13 nucleotides align to TRBD2. The germline CDR1 and CDR2 sequences are SGHNT and YYREEE (reference sequence). V trimming: 3 bases; J trimming: 4 bases; junction bases outside the gene matches: 7. This CDR3 comprises 17 residues. This chain's CDR3 is CASSWLKTSGGYNEQFF. CDR3 bases: TGTGCCAGCAGCTGGCTAAAGACTAGCGGGGGGTACAATGAGCAGTTCTTC.

The chain combines TRBV7-8 with TRBJ1-2; D call uncertain. The CDR3 runs 13 residues. V lost 5 bases, J lost 5 bases, and 12 bases lay in between. Germline CDR1 and CDR2: SGHVS and FQNEAQ. This CDR3 is CASSPPGLYGYTF. The DNA of the CDR3 is TGTGCCAGCAGCCCGCCGGGGTTATATGGCTACACCTTC.

This clone appeared a single time. CDR3 residues: CASSSQGGSTTEAFF. CDR3 sequence (DNA): TGTGCCAGCAGCTCACAGGGGGGTTCGACTACTGAAGCTTTCTTT. The V and J genes are TRBV7-8 and TRBJ1-1, with 8 bases that match TRBD1. The CDR3 covers 15 residues. The germline V gene encodes CDR1 SGHVS and CDR2 FQNEAQ. The V gene end was trimmed by 4 bases and the J gene end by 5 bases; junction bases not matched to a gene: 9.

The chain couples TRBV5-4 to TRBJ1-2; tentatively, D is TRBD1 (6 bases). V gave up 4 bases and J gave up 4 bases, with 11 bases separating them. Looked up from germline, CDR1 is SGHNT and CDR2 is YYREEE (reference sequence). The CDR3 extends over 13 amino acids. CDR3 coding DNA: TGTGCCAGCAGCCGACAGGATCTCTATGGCTACACCTTC. Protein product: CASSRQDLYGYTF.

This clone is a singleton in its sample. This chain uses TRBV7-3 with TRBJ2-1; D gene unclear. V was cut by 5 bases and J by 2 bases, with 19 bases left in between. Per germline, CDR1 SGHTA and CDR2 FQGTGA. The CDR3 length is 17 residues. CDR3 in amino acids: CASSPLVRVDAYNEQFF. The CDR3 DNA reads as TGTGCCAGCAGCCCCCTCGTTCGTGTAGATGCCTACAATGAGCAGTTCTTC.

This rearrangement joins TRBV11-3 to TRBJ2-1; 8 nucleotides agree with TRBD2. The CDR3 is 17 amino acids. Germline-derived CDR1 and CDR2 are SGHNT and YENEEA. V lost 2 bases and J lost 6; bases outside the gene matches: 12. The CDR3 is CASSLSGGTRRINEQFF. DNA for the CDR3: TGTGCCAGCAGCTTAAGTGGTGGGACTAGGCGAATCAATGAGCAGTTCTTC.

This clone has only a few counts. The chain carries TRBV9 and TRBJ1-1; 8 positions match TRBD1. Germline values: CDR1 SGDLS, CDR2 YYNGEE. This CDR3 contains 14 residues. Unmatched junction bases numbered 5, after V lost 4 bases and J lost 3 bases. CDR3 DNA sequence: TGTGCCAGCAGCCCGGACAGGGCACACACTGAAGCTTTCTTT. It yields the protein CASSPDRAHTEAFF.

The chain uses TRBV7-3 and TRBJ2-1, with no clear D. The CDR3 is made up of 13 amino acids. The V gene lost 3 bases and the J gene lost 5 bases, with 8 bases spanning the gap. The germline gives CDR1 SGHTA, CDR2 FQGTGA. The CDR3 DNA reads as TGTGCCAGCAGCTTTAGGAGCCACAATGAGCAGTTCTTC. Translated, it gives CASSFRSHNEQFF.

The chain combines TRBV7-2 with TRBJ2-1; D may be TRBD2 (5 bases). The germline V gene encodes CDR1 SGHTA and CDR2 FQGNSA. This CDR3 contains 13 residues. Trimming removed 1 base from V and 12 bases from J, with 13 bases in between. CDR3: CASSLGLPGMQFF. CDR3 DNA: TGTGCCAGCAGCTTAGGACTCCCCGGGATGCAGTTCTTC.

This chain connects TRBV5-5 to TRBJ2-1, with 7 bases aligning to TRBD1. CDR1 and CDR2 (germline): SGHKS, YYEKEE (reference sequence). Trimming at V came to 9 bases and at J to 4 bases, leaving 7 bases not matched to a gene. The CDR3 extends over 13 amino acids. The CDR3 reads CATGQVTYNEQFF. The DNA for the CDR3 is TGTGCCACAGGACAGGTAACTTACAATGAGCAGTTCTTC.

This chain links TRBV24-1 with TRBJ2-2; tentatively, D is TRBD2 (5 bases). With 3 bases removed from V and 3 bases from J, the gap between germline ends came to 10 bases. The CDR3 is 15 amino acids. Germline assignment: CDR1 KGHDR and CDR2 SFDVKD. CDR3 bases: TGTGCCACCAGTGATAGGAGGAAGGACACCGGGGAGCTGTTTTTT. Residues: CATSDRRKDTGELFF.

The chain carries TRBV7-6 and TRBJ1-1; 8 bases are shared with TRBD1. The CDR3 runs 14 residues. Germline-derived CDR1 and CDR2 are SGHVS and FNYEAQ. The ends lost 5 bases at V and 4 bases at J; junction bases unmatched: 6. CDR3 region: CASSLGQGSTEAFF. Written as DNA, the CDR3 is TGTGCCAGCAGCCTCGGACAGGGTAGCACTGAAGCTTTCTTT.

This chain connects TRBV30 to TRBJ1-1; TRBD1 matches 7 bases. This CDR3 comprises 15 residues. V shed 3 bases, J shed 1 base, and the junction held 8 bases outside the gene matches. Germline V gene data show CDR1 as GTSNPN and CDR2 as SVGIG (reference sequence). The CDR3 is CAWSFPTGKNTEAFF. In DNA form, the CDR3 reads TGTGCCTGGAGCTTCCCGACAGGGAAGAACACTGAAGCTTTCTTT.

Notes on this clone: The junction does not match germline at one end; this may be a read error. DNA of the CDR3: TGTGCTAGCAGCTTATCAGGGGCTACTGAGGAGACCCAGTACTTC. It translates to CASSLSGATEETQYF. The chain carries TRBV7-7 and TRBJ2-5; maybe TRBD1 (6 bases). This CDR3 is 15 amino acids long. Germline CDR1 SSHAT, CDR2 FNYEAQ (reference sequence).